These 10 T cell receptor beta chains originate from one sample sequenced in a study of T cells in Graves' hyperthyroidism and ophthalmopathy. RNA transcripts yielded amplified TCR beta CDR3 regions. The HTBI set primed first-round TCR CDR3 RT-PCR. TCRdb re-analysed the multiplex PCR reads in MiXCR, keeping a single row per CDR3 protein. This sample carries some 350,000 distinct CDR3 sequences, around 13% of them seen once, and the ten largest clones take roughly 35%. The sequencing input was blood. These receptors were collected from a woman aged 40 to 49 with Graves' ophthalmopathy.

This clonotype came up many times. The chain combines TRBV12-3 or TRBV12-4 with TRBJ2-1, with TRBD2 as a possible D gene (6 bases). With 6 bases removed from V and 10 bases from J, the gap between germline ends came to 13 bases. The CDR3 loop spans 12 amino acids. The CDR3 here is CASRRGRLEQFF. The CDR3 nucleotides read TGTGCCAGCAGACGAGGGAGGTTGGAGCAGTTCTTC.

Only a few counts were recorded for this clonotype. The gene calls are TRBV6-9 and TRBJ1-2, with D hard to call. V dropped 2 bases and J dropped 0 bases, with 10 bases sitting between them. The germline V gene has CDR1 MNHGY and CDR2 SVAAGI. This CDR3 has 15 residues. The CDR3 loop reads CASSYIQNTNYGYTF. In DNA, the CDR3 is TGTGCCAGCAGTTATATACAGAATACTAACTATGGCTACACCTTC.

This sequence joins TRBV12-3 or TRBV12-4 and TRBJ2-6; the D is unclear. V shed 7 bases and J shed 0 bases, with 13 bases lying between them. This CDR3 has 16 residues. The CDR3: CASTPVSGSGANVLTF. The CDR3 DNA reads as TGTGCCAGCACCCCAGTATCTGGCTCTGGGGCCAACGTCCTGACTTTC.

This clonotype was counted ten times or more. The chain combines TRBV12-3 or TRBV12-4 with TRBJ2-1; D unclear. Trimming pared 2 bases from V and 7 bases from J, leaving 9 bases between. The CDR3 has 13 residues. The CDR3: CASSLRPSNEQFF. DNA of the CDR3: TGTGCCAGCAGTTTAAGACCGAGTAATGAGCAGTTCTTC.

This clonotype was seen repeatedly, ten times or more. The gene calls are TRBV12-5 and TRBJ2-2, with a weak D call TRBD2 (5 bases). V was shortened by 8 bases and J by 0 bases, with 10 bases between the two germline ends. This CDR3 region has 14 residues. Germline-derived CDR1 and CDR2 are LGHNT and FRNRAP. Here the CDR3 reads CASSGWANTGELFF. CDR3 sequence (DNA): TGTGCTAGTTCGGGATGGGCGAACACCGGGGAGCTGTTTTTT.

This chain connects TRBV7-9 to TRBJ2-7, with unresolved D. The germline CDR1 and CDR2 sequences are SEHNR and FQNEAQ (reference sequence). Trimming removed 5 bases from V and 6 bases from J, with 14 bases in between. This CDR3 region has 13 residues. CDR3 coding DNA: TGTGCCAGCAGCCTCGGGTCCCTGATCGAGCAGTACTTC. Translation gives CASSLGSLIEQYF.

This clonotype was picked up many times. The chain is built from TRBV2 and TRBJ2-3; TRBD1 is a possible D gene (5 bases). CDR1 SNHLY and CDR2 FYNNEI come from the germline V gene. V was pared by 4 bases and J by 1 base, with 12 bases between. There are 15 residues in the CDR3. CDR3: CASSGSGARTDTQYF. The CDR3 DNA sequence: TGTGCCAGCAGTGGATCTGGGGCCCGCACAGATACGCAGTATTTT.

This clonotype showed up many times. The rearrangement links TRBV6-1 to TRBJ1-1; D ambiguous. The CDR3 is 12 amino acids. CDR1 is MNHNS and CDR2 is SASEGT in the germline V gene. V lost 7 bases and J lost 1, with 7 bases in between. The CDR3, as DNA: TGTGCCAGCAAGAGAAGGAACACTGAAGCTTTCTTT. It translates to CASKRRNTEAFF.

This clonotype was recorded a few times. V usage is TRBV5-1 and J usage is TRBJ1-6, with 8 bases matching TRBD1. After removal of 4 bases from V and 10 bases from J, the junction contained 13 bases not matched to a gene. The CDR3 is 16 amino acids. Germline CDR1 and CDR2: SGHRS and YFSETQ. In nucleotides, the CDR3 is TGCGCCAGCAGCGATCGGACAGGGACCCTTTGGTCACCCCTCCACTTT. It yields the protein CASSDRTGTLWSPLHF.

Notes on this clonotype: This may stem from a read error, because a much larger clone lies one nucleotide away. The rearrangement uses TRBV20-1 and TRBJ1-1; the D gene is possibly TRBD1 (6 bases). The CDR3 consists of 18 residues. Per the germline V gene, CDR1 is DFQATT and CDR2 is SNEGSKA (reference sequence). CDR3: CSARDRSRIQGAITEASF. The CDR3 nucleotides read TGCAGTGCTAGAGACCGCTCCCGGATACAGGGCGCGATCACTGAAGCTTCCTTT.